This T cell receptor beta chain was sequenced in a study of blood T cell repertoires in COVID-19. Study in general: Both acute and convalescent COVID-19 samples were obtained from the United States, Italy and Spain. The analysed material was cDNA or gDNA that came from T cells, B-cell-depleted T cells, or PBMCs.

This table comes from immunoSEQ multiplex PCR, and its TCRdb copy is limited to in-frame clones, with some not included. This table has over 120,000 clones, about 85% appearing once. The CDR3 extends over 18 amino acids. The J segment lost 4 bases and the V segment lost 4 bases, leaving 10 bases of the junction unmatched. CDR1 and CDR2 (germline): SGHTA, FQGNSA. The chain joins TRBV7-2 to TRBJ2-1, with 13 bases matching TRBD2. This sequence was found in an older woman with COVID-19, enrolled during active disease. What was sequenced was peripheral blood. The CDR3 coding sequence is TGTGCCAGCAGCTCCCCCCAGGGGGGACTAGCGGGGTACAATGAGCAGTTCTTC. Its protein is CASSSPQGGLAGYNEQFF.